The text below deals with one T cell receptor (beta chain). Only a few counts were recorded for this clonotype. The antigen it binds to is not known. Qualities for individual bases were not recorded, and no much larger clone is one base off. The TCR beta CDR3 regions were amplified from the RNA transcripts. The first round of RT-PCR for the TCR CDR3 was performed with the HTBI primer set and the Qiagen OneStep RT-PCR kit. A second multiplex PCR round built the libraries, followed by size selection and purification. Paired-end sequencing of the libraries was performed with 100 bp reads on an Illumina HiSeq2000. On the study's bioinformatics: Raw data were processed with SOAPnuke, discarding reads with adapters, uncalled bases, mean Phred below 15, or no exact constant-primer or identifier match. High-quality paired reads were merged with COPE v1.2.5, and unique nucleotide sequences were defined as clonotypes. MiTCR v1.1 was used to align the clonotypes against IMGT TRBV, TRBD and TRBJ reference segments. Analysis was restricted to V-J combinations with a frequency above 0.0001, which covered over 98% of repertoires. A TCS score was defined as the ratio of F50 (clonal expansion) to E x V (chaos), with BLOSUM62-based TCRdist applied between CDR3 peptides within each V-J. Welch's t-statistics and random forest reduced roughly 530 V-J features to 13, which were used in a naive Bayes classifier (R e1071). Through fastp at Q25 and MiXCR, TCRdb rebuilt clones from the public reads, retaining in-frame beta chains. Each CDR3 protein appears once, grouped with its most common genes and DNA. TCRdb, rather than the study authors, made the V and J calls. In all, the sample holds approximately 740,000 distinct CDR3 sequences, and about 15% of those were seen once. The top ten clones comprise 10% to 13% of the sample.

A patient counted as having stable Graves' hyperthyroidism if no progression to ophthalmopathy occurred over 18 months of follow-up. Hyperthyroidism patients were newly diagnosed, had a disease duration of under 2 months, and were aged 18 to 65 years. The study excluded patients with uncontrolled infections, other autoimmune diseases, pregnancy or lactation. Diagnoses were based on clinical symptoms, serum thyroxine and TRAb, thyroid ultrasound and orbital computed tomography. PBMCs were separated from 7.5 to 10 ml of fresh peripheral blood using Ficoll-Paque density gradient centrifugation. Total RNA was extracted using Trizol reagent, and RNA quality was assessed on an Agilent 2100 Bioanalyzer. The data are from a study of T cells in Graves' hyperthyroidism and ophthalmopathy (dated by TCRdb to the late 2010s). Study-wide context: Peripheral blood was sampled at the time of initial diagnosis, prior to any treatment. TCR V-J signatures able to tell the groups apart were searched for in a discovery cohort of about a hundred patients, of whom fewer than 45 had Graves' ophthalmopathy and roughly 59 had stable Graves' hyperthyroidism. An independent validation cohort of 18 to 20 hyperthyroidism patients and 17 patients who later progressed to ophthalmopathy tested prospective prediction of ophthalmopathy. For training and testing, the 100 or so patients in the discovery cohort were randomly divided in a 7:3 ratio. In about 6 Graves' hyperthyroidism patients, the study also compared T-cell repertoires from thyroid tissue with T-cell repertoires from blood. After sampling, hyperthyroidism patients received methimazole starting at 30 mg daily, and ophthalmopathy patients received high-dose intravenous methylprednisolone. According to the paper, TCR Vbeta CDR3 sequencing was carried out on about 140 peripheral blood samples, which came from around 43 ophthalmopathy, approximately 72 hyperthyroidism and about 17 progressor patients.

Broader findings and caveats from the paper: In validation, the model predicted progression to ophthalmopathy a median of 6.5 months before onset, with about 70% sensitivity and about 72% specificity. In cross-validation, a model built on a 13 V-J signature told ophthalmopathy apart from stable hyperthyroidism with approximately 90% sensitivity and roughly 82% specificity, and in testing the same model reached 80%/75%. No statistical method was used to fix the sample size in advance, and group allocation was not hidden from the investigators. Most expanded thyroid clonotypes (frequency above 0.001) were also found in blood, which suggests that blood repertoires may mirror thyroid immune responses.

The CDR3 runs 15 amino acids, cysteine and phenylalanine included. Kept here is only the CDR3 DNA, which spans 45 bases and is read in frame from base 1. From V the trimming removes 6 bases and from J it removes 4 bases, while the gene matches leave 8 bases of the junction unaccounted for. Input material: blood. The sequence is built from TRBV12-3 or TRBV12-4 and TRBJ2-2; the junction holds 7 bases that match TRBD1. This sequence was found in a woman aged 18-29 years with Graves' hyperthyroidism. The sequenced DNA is TGTGCCAGCAGAATACCACAGGGGCTCACCGGGGAGCTGTTTTTT. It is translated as CASRIPQGLTGELFF.